The T cell receptor (beta chain) described here comes from a study of blood T cell repertoires in COVID-19. Study background: Whether acute or convalescent, the COVID-19 samples came from the United States, Italy and Spain.

Germline values: CDR1 LGHNA, CDR2 YNFKEQ. CDR3 length: 16 amino acids. Trimming shortened V by 4 bases and J by 0 bases, and 15 bases separated the two germline ends. This clone was seen a few times. This table comes from immunoSEQ multiplex PCR, and its TCRdb copy is limited to in-frame clones, with some not included. The sample lists about 310,000 clones, roughly 87% seen once, with around 8.9% in the top ten. What was sequenced was PBMCs or T cells enriched from blood (not recorded which). This chain links TRBV4-2 with TRBJ1-2, with D possibly matching TRBD1 (6 bases). The sequence came from a young woman who had recovered from COVID-19. CDR3 DNA sequence: TGTGCCAGCAGCCGCACCAACAGGGCCGCTAACTATGGCTACACCTTC. This encodes CASSRTNRAANYGYTF.